This T cell receptor beta chain was retrieved from a study of blood T cell repertoires in COVID-19. The V and J ends lost 6 bases and 4 bases respectively, with 12 bases between them. The CDR3 contains 13 residues. Germline CDR1 is SGHTA and CDR2 is FQGNSA. Produced via immunoSEQ multiplex PCR; TCRdb's table is partial and in-frame only. The table records roughly 13,000 clones, over 65% of them present only once. The sequenced sample consisted of peripheral blood. The TCR comes from a man between 35 and 55 years old with active or convalescent COVID-19. V gene TRBV7-2 combines with J gene TRBJ1-2; a weak D match, TRBD1 (6 bases). The CDR3 region is CASRLDRAYGYTF. The CDR3 DNA reads TGTGCCAGCAGGTTGGACAGAGCCTATGGCTACACCTTC. Variable domain in full (rest from reference TRBV7-2 and TRBJ1-2): GAGVSQSPSNKVTEKGKDVELRCDPISGHTALYWYRQSLGQGLEFLIYFQGNSAPDKSGLPSDRFSAERTGGSVSTLTIQRTQQEDSAVYLCASRLDRAYGYTFGSGTRLTVV.